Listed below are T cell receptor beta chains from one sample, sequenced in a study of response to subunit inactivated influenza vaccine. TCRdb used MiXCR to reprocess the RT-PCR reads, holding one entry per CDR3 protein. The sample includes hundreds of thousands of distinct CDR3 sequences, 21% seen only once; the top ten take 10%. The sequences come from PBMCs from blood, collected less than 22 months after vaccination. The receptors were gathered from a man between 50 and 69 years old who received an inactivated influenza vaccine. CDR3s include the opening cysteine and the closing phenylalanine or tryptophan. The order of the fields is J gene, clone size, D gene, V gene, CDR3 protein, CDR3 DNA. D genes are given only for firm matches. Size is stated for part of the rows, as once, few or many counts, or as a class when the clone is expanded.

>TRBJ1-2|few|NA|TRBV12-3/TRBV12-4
CASSLLGAYTF
TGTGCCAGCAGTTTATTGGGGGCCTACACCTTC
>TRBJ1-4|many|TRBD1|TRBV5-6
CASSPTPGQTNEKLFF
TGTGCCAGCAGCCCCACCCCGGGACAGACTAATGAAAAACTGTTTTTT
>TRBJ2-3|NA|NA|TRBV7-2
CASSPTAGGTQYF
TGTGCCAGCAGCCCCACTGCGGGTGGCACGCAGTATTTT
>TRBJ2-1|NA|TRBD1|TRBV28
CASSGTGGSYNEQFF
TGTGCCAGCAGTGGGACAGGGGGCTCCTACAATGAGCAGTTCTTC
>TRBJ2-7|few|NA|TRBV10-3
CATRWGVGYEQYF
TGTGCCACCAGATGGGGGGTGGGGTACGAGCAGTACTTC
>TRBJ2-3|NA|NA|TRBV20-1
CSARTQGGTDTQYF
TGCAGTGCTAGAACCCAGGGTGGCACAGATACGCAGTATTTT
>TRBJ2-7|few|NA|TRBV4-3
CASSQDRFGYEQYF
TGCGCCAGCAGCCAAGATCGGTTCGGCTACGAGCAGTACTTC
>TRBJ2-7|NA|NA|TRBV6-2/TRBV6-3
CASSYSLMTGSYEQYF
TGTGCCAGCAGTTACTCGTTAATGACAGGATCCTACGAGCAGTACTTC
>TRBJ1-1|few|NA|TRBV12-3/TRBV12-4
CASSFSPQAGGTEAFF
TGTGCCAGCAGTTTCTCCCCGCAGGCGGGGGGCACTGAAGCTTTCTTT
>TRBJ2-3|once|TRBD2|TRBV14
CASSQGATSGVPWDTQYF
TGTGCCAGCAGCCAAGGGGCAACTAGCGGGGTCCCCTGGGATACGCAGTATTTT